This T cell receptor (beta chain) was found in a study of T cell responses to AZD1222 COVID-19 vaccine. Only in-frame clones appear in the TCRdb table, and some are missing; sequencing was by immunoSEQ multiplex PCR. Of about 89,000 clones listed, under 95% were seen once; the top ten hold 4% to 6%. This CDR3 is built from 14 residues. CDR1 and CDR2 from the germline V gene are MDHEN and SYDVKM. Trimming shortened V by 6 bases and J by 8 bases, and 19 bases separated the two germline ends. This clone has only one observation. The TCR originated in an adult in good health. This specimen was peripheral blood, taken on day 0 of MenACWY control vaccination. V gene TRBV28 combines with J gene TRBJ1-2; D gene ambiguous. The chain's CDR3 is CASSFYGPGRGYTF. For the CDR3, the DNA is TGTGCCAGCAGCTTCTATGGCCCTGGCAGGGGCTACACCTTC.